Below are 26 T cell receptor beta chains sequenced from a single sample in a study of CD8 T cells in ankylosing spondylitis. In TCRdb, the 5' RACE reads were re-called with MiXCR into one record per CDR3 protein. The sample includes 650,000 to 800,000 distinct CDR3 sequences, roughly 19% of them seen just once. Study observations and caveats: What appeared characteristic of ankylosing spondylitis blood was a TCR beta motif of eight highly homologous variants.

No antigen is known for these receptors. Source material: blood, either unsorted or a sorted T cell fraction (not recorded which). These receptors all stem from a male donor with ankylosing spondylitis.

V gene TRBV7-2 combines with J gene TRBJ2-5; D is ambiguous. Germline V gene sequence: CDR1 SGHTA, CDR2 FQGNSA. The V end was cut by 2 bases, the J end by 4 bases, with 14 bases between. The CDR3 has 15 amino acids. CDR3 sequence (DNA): TGTGCCAGCAGCTTAAGCGTCCTAAAAGGAGAGACCCAGTACTTC. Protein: CASSLSVLKGETQYF.

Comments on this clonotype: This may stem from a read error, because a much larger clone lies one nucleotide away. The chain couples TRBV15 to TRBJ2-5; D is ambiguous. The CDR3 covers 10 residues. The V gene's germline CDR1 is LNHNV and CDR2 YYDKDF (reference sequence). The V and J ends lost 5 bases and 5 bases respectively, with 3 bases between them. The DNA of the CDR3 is TGTGCCACCAGCGGGGAGACCCAGTACTTC. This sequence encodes CATSGETQYF.

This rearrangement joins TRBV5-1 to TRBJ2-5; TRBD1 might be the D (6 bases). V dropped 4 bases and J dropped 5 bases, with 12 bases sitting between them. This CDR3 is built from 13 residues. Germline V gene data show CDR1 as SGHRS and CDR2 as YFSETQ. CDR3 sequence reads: CASSAGVRETQYF. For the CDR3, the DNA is TGCGCCAGCAGCGCAGGGGTTCGGGAGACCCAGTACTTC.

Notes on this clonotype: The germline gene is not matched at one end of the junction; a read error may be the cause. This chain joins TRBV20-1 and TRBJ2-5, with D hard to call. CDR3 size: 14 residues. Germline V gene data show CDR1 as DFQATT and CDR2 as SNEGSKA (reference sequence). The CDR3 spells CSATPGLTQETQHF. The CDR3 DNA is TGCAGTGCTACCCCGGGCCTCACCCAAGAGACCCAGCACTTC.

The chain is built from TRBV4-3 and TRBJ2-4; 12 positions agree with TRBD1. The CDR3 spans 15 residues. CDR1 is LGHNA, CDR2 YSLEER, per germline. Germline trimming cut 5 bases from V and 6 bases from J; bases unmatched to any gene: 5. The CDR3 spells CASSSGQGAGNIQYF. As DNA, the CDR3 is TGCGCCAGCAGCTCGGGACAGGGGGCGGGAAACATTCAGTACTTC.

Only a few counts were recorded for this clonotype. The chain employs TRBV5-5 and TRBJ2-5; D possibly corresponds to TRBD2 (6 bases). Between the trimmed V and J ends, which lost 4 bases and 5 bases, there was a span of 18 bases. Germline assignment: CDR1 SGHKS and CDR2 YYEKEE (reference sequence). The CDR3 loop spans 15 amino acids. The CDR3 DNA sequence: TGTGCCAGCAGCGAGACTCCTAGCGTCGGGGAGACCCAGTACTTC. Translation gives CASSETPSVGETQYF.

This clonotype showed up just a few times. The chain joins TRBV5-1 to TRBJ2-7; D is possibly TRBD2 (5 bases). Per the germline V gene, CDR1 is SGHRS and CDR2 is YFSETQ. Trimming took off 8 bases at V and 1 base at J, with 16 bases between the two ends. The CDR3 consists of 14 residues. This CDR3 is CASQYRTGSYEQYF. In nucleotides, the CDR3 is TGCGCCAGTCAGTACCGGACTGGATCCTACGAGCAGTACTTC.

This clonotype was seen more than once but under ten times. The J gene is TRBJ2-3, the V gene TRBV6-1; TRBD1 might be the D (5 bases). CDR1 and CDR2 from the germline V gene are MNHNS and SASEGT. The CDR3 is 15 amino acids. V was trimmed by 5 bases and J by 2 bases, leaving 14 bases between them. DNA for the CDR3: TGTGCCAGCAGTCCGAGACAGACCTACACAGATACGCAGTATTTT. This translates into CASSPRQTYTDTQYF.

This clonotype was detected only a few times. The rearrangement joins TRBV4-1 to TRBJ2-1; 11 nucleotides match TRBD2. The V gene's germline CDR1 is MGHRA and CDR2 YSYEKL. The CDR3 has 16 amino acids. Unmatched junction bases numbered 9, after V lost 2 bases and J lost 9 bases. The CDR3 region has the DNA TGCGCCAGCAGCCAACTAGCGGGAGGCCCCCCGGTTGAGCAGTTCTTC. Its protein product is CASSQLAGGPPVEQFF.

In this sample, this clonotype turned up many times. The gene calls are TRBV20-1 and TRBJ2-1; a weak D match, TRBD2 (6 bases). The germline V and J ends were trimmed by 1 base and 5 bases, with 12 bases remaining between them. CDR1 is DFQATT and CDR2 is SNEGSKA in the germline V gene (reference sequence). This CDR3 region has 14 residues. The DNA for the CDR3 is TGCAGTGCTAGAGCGGGAGTTTATCACAATGAGCAGTTCTTC. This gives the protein CSARAGVYHNEQFF.

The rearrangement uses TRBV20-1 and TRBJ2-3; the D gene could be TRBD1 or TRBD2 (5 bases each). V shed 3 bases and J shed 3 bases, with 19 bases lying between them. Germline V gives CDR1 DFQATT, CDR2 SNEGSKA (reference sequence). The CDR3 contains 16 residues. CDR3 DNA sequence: TGCAGTGCTAGTATCTACGGGGCCTCACTGACAGATACGCAGTATTTT. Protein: CSASIYGASLTDTQYF.

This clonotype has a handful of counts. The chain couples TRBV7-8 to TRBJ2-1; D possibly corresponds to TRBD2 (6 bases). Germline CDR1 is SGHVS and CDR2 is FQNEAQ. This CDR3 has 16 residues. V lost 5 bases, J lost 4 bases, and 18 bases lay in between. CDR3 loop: CASSPAPGVGYNEQFF. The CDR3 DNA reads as TGTGCCAGCAGCCCGGCCCCGGGAGTAGGTTACAATGAGCAGTTCTTC.

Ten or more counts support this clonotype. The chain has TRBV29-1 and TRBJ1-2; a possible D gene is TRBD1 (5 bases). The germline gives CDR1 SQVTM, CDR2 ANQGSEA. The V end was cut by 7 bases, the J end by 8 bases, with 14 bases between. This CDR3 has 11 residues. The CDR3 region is CSAGGTVGYTF. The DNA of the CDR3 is TGCAGCGCCGGGGGGACCGTCGGCTACACCTTC.

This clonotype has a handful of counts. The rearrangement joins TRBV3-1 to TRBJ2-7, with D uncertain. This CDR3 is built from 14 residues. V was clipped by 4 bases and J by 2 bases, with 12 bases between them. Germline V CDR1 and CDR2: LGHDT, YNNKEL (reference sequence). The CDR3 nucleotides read TGTGCCAGCAGCCCCACGTTAAGGACCTACGAGCAGTACTTC. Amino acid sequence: CASSPTLRTYEQYF.

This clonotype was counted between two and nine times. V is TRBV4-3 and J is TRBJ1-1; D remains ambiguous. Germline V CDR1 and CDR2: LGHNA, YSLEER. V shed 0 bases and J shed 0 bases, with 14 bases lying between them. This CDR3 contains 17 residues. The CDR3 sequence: CASSQDRSARMNTEAFF. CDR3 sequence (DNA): TGCGCCAGCAGCCAAGATAGGTCAGCGCGGATGAACACTGAAGCTTTCTTT.

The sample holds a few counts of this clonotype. CDR3 sequence: CASSNTGDPYGYTF. As DNA, the CDR3 is TGCGCCAGCAGTAATACAGGGGATCCTTATGGCTACACCTTC. The chain has TRBV5-1 and TRBJ1-2; 7 bases agree with TRBD1. V was pared by 5 bases and J by 5 bases, with 9 bases of the junction left unmatched. The CDR3 spans 14 residues. Germline CDR1 and CDR2: SGHRS and YFSETQ. Full variable domain (rest looked up from reference TRBV5-1 and TRBJ1-2): KAGVTQTPRYLIKTRGQQVTLSCSPISGHRSVSWYQQTPGQGLQFLFEYFSETQRNKGNFPGRFSGRQFSNSRSEMNVSTLELGDSALYLCASSNTGDPYGYTFGSGTRLTVV.

Here the CDR3 reads CASSIDDRGGTEAFF. The CDR3 DNA follows: TGTGCCAGTAGTATAGATGACAGGGGTGGCACTGAAGCTTTCTTT. The chain links TRBV19 to TRBJ1-1; 8 bases are a match to TRBD1. Germline V gene lookup returns CDR1 LNHDA and CDR2 SQIVND (reference sequence). Trimming cost V 0 bases and J 4 bases; bases outside gene matches: 4. This CDR3 spans 15 amino acids.

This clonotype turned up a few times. DNA for the CDR3: TGTGCCAGCAGCTTCGGATTTCTCCCGGGGGAGACCCAGTACTTC. It yields the protein CASSFGFLPGETQYF. The chain couples TRBV7-2 to TRBJ2-5; tentative D call: TRBD2 (5 bases). The germline gives CDR1 SGHTA, CDR2 FQGNSA. This CDR3 spans 15 amino acids. Trimming left V 3 bases short and J 5 bases short, with 16 bases between.

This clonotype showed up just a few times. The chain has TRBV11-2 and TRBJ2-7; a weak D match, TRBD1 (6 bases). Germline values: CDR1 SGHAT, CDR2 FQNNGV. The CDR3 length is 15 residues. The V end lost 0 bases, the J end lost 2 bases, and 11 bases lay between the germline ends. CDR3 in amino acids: CASSLDQDRAYEQYF. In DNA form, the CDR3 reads TGTGCCAGCAGCTTAGATCAGGACAGAGCCTACGAGCAGTACTTC.

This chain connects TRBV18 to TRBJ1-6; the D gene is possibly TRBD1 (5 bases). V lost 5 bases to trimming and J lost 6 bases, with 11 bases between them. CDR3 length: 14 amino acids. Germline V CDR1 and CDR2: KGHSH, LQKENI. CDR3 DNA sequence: TGTGCCAGCTCATTACAGGCAACTAATTCACCCCTCCACTTT. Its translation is CASSLQATNSPLHF.

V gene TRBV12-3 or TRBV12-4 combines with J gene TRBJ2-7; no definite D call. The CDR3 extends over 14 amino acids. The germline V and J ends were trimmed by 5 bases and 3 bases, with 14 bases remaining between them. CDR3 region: CASSPPGRFYEQYF. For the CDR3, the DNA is TGTGCCAGCAGTCCCCCCGGAAGGTTCTACGAGCAGTACTTC.

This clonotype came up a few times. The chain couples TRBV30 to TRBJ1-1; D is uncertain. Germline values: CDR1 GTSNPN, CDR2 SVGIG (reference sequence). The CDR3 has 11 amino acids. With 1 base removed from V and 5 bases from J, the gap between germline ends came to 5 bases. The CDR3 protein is CAWSGWTEAFF. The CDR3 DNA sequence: TGTGCCTGGAGTGGTTGGACTGAAGCTTTCTTT.

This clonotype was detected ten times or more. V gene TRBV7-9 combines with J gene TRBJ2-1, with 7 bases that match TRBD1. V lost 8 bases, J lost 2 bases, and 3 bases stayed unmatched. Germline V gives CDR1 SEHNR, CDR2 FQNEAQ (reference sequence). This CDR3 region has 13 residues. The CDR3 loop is CASYRGPYNEQFF. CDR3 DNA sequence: TGTGCCAGCTACAGGGGTCCCTACAATGAGCAGTTCTTC.

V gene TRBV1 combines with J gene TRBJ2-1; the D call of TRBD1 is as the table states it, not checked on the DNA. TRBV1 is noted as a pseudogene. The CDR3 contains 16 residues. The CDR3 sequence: CTSSQETGTIDNEQFF. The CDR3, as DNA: TGCACCAGCAGCCAGGAAACCGGGACAATCGACAATGAGCAGTTCTTC.

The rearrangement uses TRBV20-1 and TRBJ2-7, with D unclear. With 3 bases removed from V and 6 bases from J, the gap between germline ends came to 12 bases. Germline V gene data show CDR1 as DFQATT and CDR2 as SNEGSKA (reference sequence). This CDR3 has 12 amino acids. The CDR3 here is CSASKGVGEQYF. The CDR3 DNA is TGCAGTGCTAGTAAGGGCGTGGGCGAGCAGTACTTC.

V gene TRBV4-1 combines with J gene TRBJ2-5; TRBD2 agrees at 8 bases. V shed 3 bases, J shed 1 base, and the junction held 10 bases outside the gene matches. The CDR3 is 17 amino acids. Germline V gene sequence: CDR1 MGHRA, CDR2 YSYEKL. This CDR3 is CASSQSPGTSAQETQYF. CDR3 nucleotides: TGCGCCAGCAGCCAGTCTCCCGGGACTAGTGCCCAAGAGACCCAGTACTTC.